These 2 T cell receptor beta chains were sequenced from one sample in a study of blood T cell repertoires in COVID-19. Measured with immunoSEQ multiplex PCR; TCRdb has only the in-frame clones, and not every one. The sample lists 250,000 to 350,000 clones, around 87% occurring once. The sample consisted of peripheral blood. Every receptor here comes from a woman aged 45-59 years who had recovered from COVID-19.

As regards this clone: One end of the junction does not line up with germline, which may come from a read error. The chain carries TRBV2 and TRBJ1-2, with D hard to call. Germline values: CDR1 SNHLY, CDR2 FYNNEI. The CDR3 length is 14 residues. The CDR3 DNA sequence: TGTGCCAGCAGAGAAGACGCGGCCCTTTATGGCTACACCTTC. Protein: CASREDAALYGYTF.

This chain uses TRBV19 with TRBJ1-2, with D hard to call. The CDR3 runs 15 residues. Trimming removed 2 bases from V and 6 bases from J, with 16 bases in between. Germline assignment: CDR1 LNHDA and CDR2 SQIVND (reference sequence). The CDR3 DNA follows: TGTGCCAGTAGTATAATTTCCCTTCGGGGTCATGGCTACACCTTC. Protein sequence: CASSIISLRGHGYTF.